Listed below are T cell receptor beta chains from one sample, sequenced in a study of T-cell memory formation after mild COVID-19. TCRdb ran MiXCR on the 5' RACE reads and lists one entry per CDR3 protein. The sample holds roughly 220,000 distinct CDR3 sequences, 7.5% to 10% seen once. Sequencing used PBMCs or a T cell subset sorted from them (not recorded which). The receptor set was obtained from a man between 18 and 35 years old who had mild COVID-19 (a few samples of this study predate the infection). Cell type and time point are not known. The CDR3 runs from the conserved cysteine through the conserved F or W. D genes are given only for firm matches. Clone sizes are given selectively: once, few, many, or a class where the clone is expanded.

few	TRBV27	-	TRBJ1-6	CASSLSRTSLDSPLHF	TGTGCCAGCAGTTTATCCAGGACCTCCCTAGATTCACCCCTCCACTTT
few	TRBV20-1	TRBD1	TRBJ1-4	CSASRGPLTNEKLFF	TGCAGTGCGAGCAGGGGGCCCCTAACTAATGAAAAACTGTTTTTT
-	TRBV7-2	-	TRBJ2-3	CASSSFGGGGQDTQYF	TGTGCCAGCAGCTCGTTCGGAGGGGGGGGCCAAGATACGCAGTATTTT
few	TRBV7-9	-	TRBJ2-1	CAVPLRAGSSYNEQFF	TGTGCCGTCCCCCTACGAGCGGGTAGCTCCTACAATGAGCAGTTCTTC
few	TRBV7-2	-	TRBJ2-2	CASSRHGQFTGELFF	TGTGCCAGCAGCCGCCATGGGCAGTTCACCGGGGAGCTGTTTTTT
-	TRBV15	-	TRBJ2-5	CATSRDSTEETQYF	TGTGCCACCAGCAGAGATTCGACAGAAGAGACCCAGTACTTC
-	TRBV20-1	-	TRBJ1-1	CSARDPNTEAFF	TGCAGTGCTAGGGACCCGAACACTGAAGCTTTCTTT
-	TRBV4-1	TRBD1	TRBJ2-7	CASSLAGGRMDF	TGCGCCAGCAGCTTAGCAGGGGGAAGGATGGACTTC
-	TRBV24-1	TRBD1	TRBJ2-5	CATSGAGGFQETQYF	TGTGCCACCAGTGGGGCAGGGGGATTCCAAGAGACCCAGTACTTC
-	TRBV4-2	TRBD2	TRBJ2-3	CASSQEFTSGTDTQYF	TGTGCCAGCAGCCAAGAGTTTACTAGCGGCACAGATACGCAGTATTTT
-	TRBV19	-	TRBJ2-1	CASSGGAAYNEQFF	TGTGCCAGTAGTGGGGGGGCTGCCTACAATGAGCAGTTCTTC
-	TRBV5-1	-	TRBJ1-2	CASSLTHKGDYGYTF	TGCGCCAGCAGCTTGACGCATAAAGGGGACTATGGCTACACCTTC
few	TRBV5-1	TRBD1	TRBJ1-2	CASRQGALGYTF	TGCGCCAGCCGACAGGGGGCATTGGGCTACACCTTC
few	TRBV14	-	TRBJ2-2	CASSRLGVGDTGELFF	TGTGCCAGCAGCCGGTTGGGGGTCGGAGACACCGGGGAGCTGTTTTTT
-	TRBV6-2/TRBV6-3	-	TRBJ1-1	CASSYPETRVAFF	TGTGCCAGCAGTTACCCGGAGACTCGGGTAGCTTTCTTT
few	TRBV11-1	TRBD2	TRBJ2-1	CASSFQTSGGYWEQFF	TGTGCCAGCAGCTTCCAGACTAGCGGGGGTTATTGGGAGCAGTTCTTC
-	TRBV18	-	TRBJ2-3	CASSPVARSTDTQYF	TGTGCCAGCTCACCGGTCGCGCGTTCGACAGATACGCAGTATTTT
-	TRBV10-1	-	TRBJ2-5	CASSEMVQETQYF	TGCGCCAGCAGTGAGATGGTTCAAGAGACCCAGTACTTC
many	TRBV7-2	TRBD2	TRBJ2-3	CASSALAADTQYF	TGTGCCAGCAGCGCACTAGCGGCAGATACGCAGTATTTT
-	TRBV24-1	-	TRBJ1-6	CATPIRNRSPLHF	TGTGCCACCCCGATCCGGAATAGGTCACCCCTCCACTTT